The 32 T cell receptor beta chains below were found in one sample sequenced in a study of blood T cell repertoires in COVID-19 (dated by TCRdb to 2018 to 2020). The library came from the immunoSEQ multiplex PCR assay. In TCRdb, the immuneACCESS table is reduced to in-frame sequences with V and J assigned. These tables do not hold every clone; where another copy was compared, an unresolved V gene accounts for under half, and the others remain unexplained. The sample table shows under 200,000 clones, and roughly 84% are seen once. 13% to 15% of the sample goes to the ten largest clones. Sequenced: peripheral blood. The origin of the receptors is a man aged 18 to 35 with active or convalescent COVID-19.

Note on this clone: Compared with germline, one end of the junction differs, possibly owing to a read error. The chain joins TRBV10-3 to TRBJ1-2; D call uncertain. The CDR3 runs to 12 residues. The germline V gene encodes CDR1 ENHRY and CDR2 SYGVKD. Here the CDR3 reads CAVSTYSYGYTF. For the CDR3, the DNA is TGTGCCGTCAGCACCTACAGCTATGGCTACACCTTC.

This chain links TRBV20-1 with TRBJ2-3, with D unclear. Trimming left V 3 bases short and J 1 base short, with 2 bases between. CDR1 DFQATT and CDR2 SNEGSKA come from the germline V gene (reference sequence). CDR3 size: 11 residues. DNA of the CDR3: TGCAGTGCTAGCGGCACAGATACGCAGTATTTT. Translated, it gives CSASGTDTQYF.

The chain joins TRBV6-4 to TRBJ2-7; D is possibly TRBD1 (6 bases). Deletions cut 8 bases from V and 5 bases from J, with 19 bases between. Germline loops: CDR1 MRHNA, CDR2 SNTAGT. The CDR3 totals 14 residues. The CDR3 sequence: CASPVPSGAHEQYF. In DNA, the CDR3 is TGTGCCAGCCCTGTCCCCTCAGGGGCCCACGAGCAGTACTTC.

The chain uses TRBV5-1 and TRBJ2-3; TRBD2 aligns across 13 bases. The junction had 3 bases not matched to a gene; V was cut back by 4 bases and J by 1 base. Per the germline V gene, CDR1 is SGHRS and CDR2 is YFSETQ. CDR3 length equals 16 residues. The CDR3 DNA reads TGCGCCAGCAGCACTACTAGCGGGGGGGGCACAGATACGCAGTATTTT. This encodes CASSTTSGGGTDTQYF.

J is TRBJ1-2 and V is TRBV2; 7 bases agree with TRBD1. Germline V gene data show CDR1 as SNHLY and CDR2 as FYNNEI. This CDR3 comprises 13 residues. Unmatched junction bases numbered 7, after V lost 4 bases and J lost 8 bases. The CDR3 loop reads CASSVRQGFGYTF. The DNA for the CDR3 is TGTGCCAGCAGTGTAAGACAGGGCTTCGGCTACACCTTC.

The CDR3: CSACGSGRNTEAFF. Here the CDR3 DNA reads TGCAGTGCTTGTGGATCGGGGAGGAACACTGAAGCTTTCTTT. The chain combines TRBV20-1 with TRBJ1-1; D uncertain. CDR3 length equals 14 residues. Trimming left V 5 bases short and J 1 base short, with 14 bases between. Germline V gives CDR1 DFQATT, CDR2 SNEGSKA (reference sequence).

The chain recombines TRBV25-1 with TRBJ2-2; no firm D call. V lost 4 bases, J lost 3 bases, and 9 bases lay in between. Germline-derived CDR1 and CDR2 are MGHDK and SYGVNS. The CDR3 spans 14 residues. CDR3 nucleotides: TGTGCCAGCAGTGGTCTATCCGACACCGGGGAGCTGTTTTTT. Translation: CASSGLSDTGELFF.

The chain combines TRBV30 with TRBJ1-4; possible D gene TRBD1, 5 bases. This CDR3 has 14 residues. V was trimmed by 2 bases and J by 8 bases, leaving 15 bases between them. Per the germline V gene, CDR1 is GTSNPN and CDR2 is SVGIG (reference sequence). CDR3 loop: CAWSRQSSSEKLFF. The CDR3, as DNA: TGTGCCTGGAGTCGACAGTCGAGTTCCGAAAAACTGTTTTTT.

J is TRBJ2-5 and V is TRBV7-2, with 12 bases aligning to TRBD2. Germline trimming cut 0 bases from V and 5 bases from J; bases unmatched to any gene: 7. CDR3 length equals 17 residues. Per the germline V gene, CDR1 is SGHTA and CDR2 is FQGNSA. The CDR3, as DNA: TGTGCCAGCAGCTTAGCGAGGCTAGCGGGAGGGCGGGAGACCCAGTACTTC. This sequence encodes CASSLARLAGGRETQYF.

This rearrangement joins TRBV5-4 to TRBJ2-1; TRBD2 agrees at 9 bases. The V and J ends lost 4 bases and 5 bases, in that order; junction bases with no gene match: 7. Looked up from germline, CDR1 is SGHNT and CDR2 is YYREEE (reference sequence). CDR3 size: 15 residues. CDR3 in DNA: TGTGCCAGCAGCCGTCGTTTAGCGGGAGACAATGAGCAGTTCTTC. As protein: CASSRRLAGDNEQFF.

The J gene is TRBJ1-1, the V gene TRBV2; a weak D match, TRBD1 (6 bases). Germline-derived CDR1 and CDR2 are SNHLY and FYNNEI. This CDR3 spans 14 amino acids. V was pared by 8 bases and J by 4 bases, with 17 bases between. DNA for the CDR3: TGTGCCAGCCACTTAGGGGGAGGGGCCACTGAAGCTTTCTTT. Its protein is CASHLGGGATEAFF.

This chain links TRBV4-1 with TRBJ2-1; maybe TRBD2 (5 bases). The CDR3 contains 16 residues. The germline V gene encodes CDR1 MGHRA and CDR2 YSYEKL. V lost 0 bases to trimming and J lost 6 bases, with 15 bases between them. In nucleotides, the CDR3 is TGCGCCAGCAGCCAAGATAGAACTAGTTTTAGCAATGAGCAGTTCTTC. This translates into CASSQDRTSFSNEQFF.

The rearrangement joins TRBV13 to TRBJ2-1, with D tentatively TRBD1 (6 bases). Germline loops: CDR1 PRHDT, CDR2 FYEKMQ (reference sequence). This CDR3 has 17 residues. Trimming pared 4 bases from V and 0 bases from J, leaving 16 bases between. CDR3 coding DNA: TGTGCCAGCAGCTCGGACAGCCTGTTTAGCTCCTACAATGAGCAGTTCTTC. This sequence encodes CASSSDSLFSSYNEQFF.

The rearrangement links TRBV5-1 to TRBJ2-2; TRBD1 agrees at 9 bases. This CDR3 comprises 17 residues. After removal of 0 bases from V and 6 bases from J, the junction contained 9 bases not matched to a gene. The germline CDR1 and CDR2 sequences are SGHRS and YFSETQ. CDR3 residues: CASSLEYRGRAAGELFF. The DNA for the CDR3 is TGCGCCAGCAGCTTGGAATACAGGGGGCGAGCGGCCGGGGAGCTGTTTTTT.

The DNA of the CDR3 is TGTGCCAGTACCGGAGGACCCCTTGGCAATCAGCCCCAGCATTTT. Translation gives CASTGGPLGNQPQHF. The J gene is TRBJ1-5, the V gene TRBV19; D remains ambiguous. The CDR3 covers 15 residues. V lost 7 bases and J 2 bases, leaving 15 bases between the germline ends. Germline values: CDR1 LNHDA, CDR2 SQIVND (reference sequence).

This chain connects TRBV5-5 to TRBJ1-1, with unresolved D. CDR1 is SGHKS, CDR2 YYEKEE, per germline (reference sequence). Trimming removed 3 bases from V and 2 bases from J, with 8 bases in between. The CDR3 has 13 residues. CDR3 in DNA: TGTGCCAGCAGCTATTCAGGTAACACTGAAGCTTTCTTT. This gives the protein CASSYSGNTEAFF.

The rearrangement joins TRBV2 to TRBJ1-2; TRBD1 aligns across 9 bases. The CDR3 is 17 residues long. V was clipped by 0 bases and J by 2 bases; unmatched bases: 7. The V gene's germline CDR1 is SNHLY and CDR2 FYNNEI. The CDR3, as DNA: TGTGCCAGCAGTGAAGCGCTTCCGGGGACAGGGAACTATGGCTACACCTTC. Amino acid sequence: CASSEALPGTGNYGYTF.

The chain couples TRBV6-5 to TRBJ2-5; the D gene is possibly TRBD2 (6 bases). The V end lost 8 bases, the J end lost 5 bases, and 18 bases lay between the germline ends. This CDR3 spans 14 amino acids. Germline values: CDR1 MNHEY, CDR2 SVGAGI. The CDR3 protein is CASAPGGVGETQYF. In nucleotides, the CDR3 is TGTGCCAGCGCCCCCGGGGGAGTCGGGGAGACCCAGTACTTC.

The chain's CDR3 is CASSLAGGPEQYF. The CDR3 nucleotides are TGTGCCAGCAGCTTAGCGGGGGGGCCCGAGCAGTACTTC. The genes are TRBV7-9 and TRBJ2-7, with a tentative D call TRBD2 (7 bases). CDR3 size: 13 residues. The V end lost 0 bases, the J end lost 6 bases, and 9 bases lay between the germline ends. Looked up from germline, CDR1 is SEHNR and CDR2 is FQNEAQ (reference sequence).

The V call is TRBV7-3, the J call TRBJ1-2; D uncertain. Trimming cost V 8 bases and J 2 bases, with 12 bases left between them. Germline V CDR1 and CDR2: SGHTA, FQGTGA. This CDR3 has 13 residues. CDR3 protein: CASSPGRNYGYTF. In DNA form, the CDR3 reads TGTGCCAGCTCCCCCGGCAGGAACTATGGCTACACCTTC. The full variable domain, rest sourced from reference TRBV7-3 and TRBJ1-2, is GAGVSQTPSNKVTEKGKYVELRCDPISGHTALYWYRQSLGQGPEFLIYFQGTGAADDSGLPNDRFFAVRPEGSVSTLKIQRTERGDSAVYLCASSPGRNYGYTFGSGTRLTVV.

The V call is TRBV11-3, the J call TRBJ2-1; 9 bases fit TRBD2. The CDR3 loop spans 15 amino acids. V shed 4 bases, J shed 4 bases, and the junction held 5 bases outside the gene matches. CDR1 SGHNT and CDR2 YENEEA come from the germline V gene. The CDR3 here is CASSSATSGYNEQFF. The CDR3 DNA reads as TGTGCCAGCAGCTCCGCGACTAGCGGTTACAATGAGCAGTTCTTC.

The chain links TRBV6-1 to TRBJ1-3; D call uncertain. CDR3 length: 15 amino acids. The V end was cut by 3 bases, the J end by 0 bases, with 9 bases between. CDR1 and CDR2 from the germline V gene are MNHNS and SASEGT. As DNA, the CDR3 is TGTGCCAGCAGTGATTCTGTCTTCTCTGGAAACACCATATATTTT. This gives the protein CASSDSVFSGNTIYF.

The CDR3 spells CASSLTGGEQYF. The CDR3 nucleotides are TGCGCCAGCAGCTTGACAGGGGGCGAGCAGTACTTC. The rearrangement links TRBV5-1 to TRBJ2-7; 8 bases are shared with TRBD1. The CDR3 totals 12 residues. CDR1 SGHRS and CDR2 YFSETQ come from the germline V gene. J lost 6 bases, V lost 1 base, and 0 bases had no gene match.

This sequence joins TRBV4-3 and TRBJ1-2; D uncertain. V was shortened by 0 bases and J by 4 bases, with 15 bases between the two germline ends. Germline loops: CDR1 LGHNA, CDR2 YSLEER. The CDR3 has 16 amino acids. The CDR3, as DNA: TGCGCCAGCAGCCAAGATAGCAGATCCTGGGTCTATGGCTACACCTTC. The encoded protein is CASSQDSRSWVYGYTF.

This chain joins TRBV6-5 and TRBJ1-2; 9 bases align to TRBD1. Germline V CDR1 and CDR2: MNHEY, SVGAGI. CDR3 length equals 14 residues. Trimming at V came to 6 bases and at J to 7 bases, leaving 9 bases not matched to a gene. In DNA, the CDR3 is TGTGCCAGCAGGGCTACAGGGGGCCGGGGTGGCTACACCTTC. Translated, it gives CASRATGGRGGYTF.

This chain links TRBV2 with TRBJ1-3; D might be TRBD1 (5 bases). V was trimmed by 5 bases and J by 0 bases, leaving 11 bases between them. The germline gives CDR1 SNHLY, CDR2 FYNNEI. This CDR3 region has 15 residues. In DNA form, the CDR3 reads TGTGCCAGCAGTCGACAGCTCATCTCTGGAAACACCATATATTTT. This encodes CASSRQLISGNTIYF.

The chain joins TRBV7-6 to TRBJ2-7; D call uncertain. This CDR3 is 12 amino acids long. V lost 4 bases to trimming and J lost 1 base, with 5 bases between them. Germline V gene data show CDR1 as SGHVS and CDR2 as FNYEAQ. The CDR3 bases are TGTGCCAGCAGCTCCCTTTCCTACGAGCAGTACTTC. Translated: CASSSLSYEQYF.

The rearrangement joins TRBV6-5 to TRBJ1-3; tentatively, D is TRBD1 (5 bases). The CDR3 covers 16 residues. Germline values: CDR1 MNHEY, CDR2 SVGAGI. V lost 4 bases, J lost 4 bases, and 17 bases lay in between. CDR3 loop: CASSLGLGMGGNTIYF. DNA for the CDR3: TGTGCCAGCAGTTTGGGACTAGGAATGGGGGGAAACACCATATATTTT.

The rearrangement joins TRBV5-6 to TRBJ2-7, with TRBD1 matching 10 bases. The CDR3 has 15 residues. Unmatched junction bases numbered 6, after V lost 4 bases and J lost 2 bases. Germline CDR1 and CDR2: SGHDT and YYEEEE. DNA for the CDR3: TGTGCCAGCAGCCTTGGACAGGGGGTTGCCTACGAGCAGTACTTC. It yields the protein CASSLGQGVAYEQYF.

This clone was found a few times. The gene calls are TRBV18 and TRBJ2-1, with TRBD2 matching over 14 bases. V lost 1 base and J lost 7; bases outside the gene matches: 6. Germline-derived CDR1 and CDR2 are KGHSH and LQKENI. The CDR3 has 17 amino acids. The CDR3 nucleotides read TGTGCCAGCTCACCACGACTAGCGGGAGGGAGTGGGAATGAGCAGTTCTTC. Amino acid sequence: CASSPRLAGGSGNEQFF.

Written as DNA, the CDR3 is TGTGCCAGCTCATCAGGGGACAACACTGAAGCTTTCTTT. Translating gives CASSSGDNTEAFF. The gene calls are TRBV18 and TRBJ1-1, with D perhaps TRBD1 (6 bases). Trimming removed 5 bases from V and 2 bases from J, with 9 bases in between. CDR1 is KGHSH, CDR2 LQKENI, per germline. The length of the CDR3 is 13 residues.

The chain combines TRBV2 with TRBJ1-1; a possible D gene is TRBD1 (5 bases). In germline, CDR1 is SNHLY, CDR2 FYNNEI. The CDR3 spans 14 residues. V lost 7 bases and J 5 bases, leaving 17 bases between the germline ends. The DNA of the CDR3 is TGTGCCAGCAACCCCGGGGGGGGGAGGACTGAAGCTTTCTTT. This gives the protein CASNPGGGRTEAFF.